These 23 T cell receptor beta chains came from one sample sequenced in a study of Siglec-9 on CD8 T cells in melanoma. The table came from immunoSEQ multiplex PCR; TCRdb's copy has only in-frame clones and leaves some out. The table lists 30,000 to 45,000 clones, 80% to 85% of them singletons, with approximately 1.8% in the top ten. The sequenced material came from Siglec-9- CD8+ T cells sorted from blood. The source of these receptors is a human donor in good health.

This sequence joins TRBV5-4 and TRBJ1-2; the D gene is possibly TRBD1 (5 bases). Germline V gene sequence: CDR1 SGHNT, CDR2 YYREEE (reference sequence). V was shortened by 0 bases and J by 4 bases, with 13 bases between the two germline ends. The CDR3 has 15 amino acids. In nucleotides, the CDR3 is TGTGCCAGCAGCTTGGCCCCAGGGTCTAGCTATGGCTACACCTTC. As protein: CASSLAPGSSYGYTF. Full variable domain (rest looked up from reference TRBV5-4 and TRBJ1-2): ETGVTQSPTHLIKTRGQQVTLRCSSQSGHNTVSWYQQALGQGPQFIFQYYREEENGRGNFPPRFSGLQFPNYSSELNVNALELDDSALYLCASSLAPGSSYGYTFGSGTRLTVV.

This chain links TRBV6-1 with TRBJ2-7; D unclear. Per the germline V gene, CDR1 is MNHNS and CDR2 is SASEGT. V was clipped by 1 base and J by 6 bases, with 10 bases between them. CDR3 length equals 13 residues. The CDR3 sequence: CASSEVEVGEQYF. The CDR3 DNA reads TGTGCCAGCAGTGAAGTTGAGGTCGGCGAGCAGTACTTC.

This chain joins TRBV4-1 and TRBJ2-5, with TRBD2 matching over 8 bases. Germline CDR1 and CDR2: MGHRA and YSYEKL. This CDR3 comprises 16 residues. The V and J ends lost 0 bases and 2 bases, in that order; junction bases with no gene match: 5. In DNA, the CDR3 is TGCGCCAGCAGCCAAGATGCAGCGGGGGTACAAGAGACCCAGTACTTC. Encoded protein: CASSQDAAGVQETQYF.

This CDR3 reads CASSTGLLSLYGYTF. The CDR3, as DNA: TGTGCCAGCTCGACAGGGCTTCTTTCCCTCTATGGCTACACCTTC. The chain has TRBV19 and TRBJ1-2; 7 bases agree with TRBD1. This CDR3 is built from 15 residues. Germline CDR1 is LNHDA and CDR2 is SQIVND (reference sequence). V was clipped by 9 bases and J by 4 bases; unmatched bases: 14.

The chain uses TRBV5-1 and TRBJ1-6; D not certain. V lost 0 bases and J lost 10, with 11 bases in between. The germline V gene has CDR1 SGHRS and CDR2 YFSETQ. The CDR3 runs 14 residues. The CDR3 region has the DNA TGCGCCAGCAGCTTGGCCACCGGGGTGTCACCCCTCCACTTT. Encoded protein: CASSLATGVSPLHF. The variable domain in full, with the rest retrieved from reference TRBV5-1 and TRBJ1-6, is KAGVTQTPRYLIKTRGQQVTLSCSPISGHRSVSWYQQTPGQGLQFLFEYFSETQRNKGNFPGRFSGRQFSNSRSEMNVSTLELGDSALYLCASSLATGVSPLHFGNGTRLTVT.

The rearrangement links TRBV29-1 to TRBJ2-1; no clear D. The CDR3 is 14 residues long. Germline CDR1 SQVTM, CDR2 ANQGSEA. V was clipped by 2 bases and J by 7 bases, with 15 bases between them. CDR3 bases: TGCAGCGTTGAATTGGGTGGTCCTTCGAATGAGCAGTTCTTC. Protein: CSVELGGPSNEQFF.

This CDR3 is CASSIRDFGQPQHF. The CDR3 nucleotides read TGTGCCAGTAGTATTCGGGATTTCGGGCAGCCCCAGCATTTT. The genes are TRBV19 and TRBJ1-5; unclear D gene. CDR3 size: 14 residues. Germline lookup yields CDR1 LNHDA and CDR2 SQIVND (reference sequence). V was trimmed by 3 bases and J by 7 bases, leaving 13 bases between them. The complete variable domain, with remaining parts taken from reference TRBV19 and TRBJ1-5, reads DGGITQSPKYLFRKEGQNVTLSCEQNLNHDAMYWYRQDPGQGLRLIYYSQIVNDFQKGDIAEGYSVSREKKESFPLTVTSAQKNPTAFYLCASSIRDFGQPQHFGDGTRLSIL.

V gene TRBV11-2 combines with J gene TRBJ2-7, with D possibly being TRBD2 (5 bases). CDR3 length equals 14 residues. Germline V gene data show CDR1 as SGHAT and CDR2 as FQNNGV. Trimming pared 1 base from V and 4 bases from J, leaving 11 bases between. As DNA, the CDR3 is TGTGCCAGCAGCTTAGGAGGGCCGGAGTACGAGCAGTACTTC. It yields the protein CASSLGGPEYEQYF.

The gene calls are TRBV6-5 and TRBJ1-5; 8 nucleotides line up with TRBD1. Trimming took 5 bases from V and 7 from J; bases not matched to a gene: 10. This CDR3 has 15 amino acids. Looked up from germline, CDR1 is MNHEY and CDR2 is SVGAGI. CDR3 in amino acids: CASSTNDRGDQPQHF. The CDR3 DNA reads TGTGCCAGCAGTACCAACGACAGGGGAGACCAGCCCCAGCATTTT.

This clone was seen only once. This CDR3 is CASRLYSNQPQHF. CDR3 nucleotide sequence: TGTGCCAGCAGGCTCTATAGCAATCAGCCCCAGCATTTT. The gene calls are TRBV27 and TRBJ1-5, with D unresolved. The CDR3 consists of 13 residues. CDR1 is MNHEY and CDR2 is SMNVEV in the germline V gene (reference sequence). V lost 6 bases and J lost 0, with 6 bases in between.

The rearrangement uses TRBV28 and TRBJ2-7; D gene ambiguous. The CDR3 extends over 12 amino acids. Germline CDR1 and CDR2: MDHEN and SYDVKM. V was pared by 6 bases and J by 0 bases, with 6 bases between. CDR3 loop: CASSPLSYEQYF. The CDR3, as DNA: TGTGCCAGCAGCCCCCTCTCCTACGAGCAGTACTTC.

DNA for the CDR3: TGTGCCAGCAGTTACCTCGGGCCCGGGGATGGCACCGGGGAGCTGTTTTTT. Its protein is CASSYLGPGDGTGELFF. The chain couples TRBV27 to TRBJ2-2, with a possible D match to TRBD2 (5 bases). Germline CDR1 and CDR2: MNHEY and SMNVEV (reference sequence). The V end was cut by 4 bases, the J end by 4 bases, with 19 bases between. CDR3 size: 17 residues.

This chain uses TRBV6-1 with TRBJ2-5; D may be TRBD1 (6 bases). In germline, CDR1 is MNHNS, CDR2 SASEGT. The V and J ends lost 2 bases and 5 bases respectively, with 15 bases between them. The length of the CDR3 is 15 residues. The CDR3 DNA follows: TGTGCCAGCAGTGAATTGGCAGGGGCGGGTGAGACCCAGTACTTC. Residues: CASSELAGAGETQYF.

The chain is built from TRBV9 and TRBJ2-3, with 8 bases identical to TRBD2. V lost 0 bases, J lost 2 bases, and 5 bases stayed unmatched. The CDR3 has 16 amino acids. Germline V gives CDR1 SGDLS, CDR2 YYNGEE. The CDR3 loop reads CASSVDISGVTDTQYF. Written as DNA, the CDR3 is TGTGCCAGCAGCGTAGATATTAGCGGGGTCACAGATACGCAGTATTTT. The full variable domain, its missing parts supplied by reference TRBV9 and TRBJ2-3, is DSGVTQTPKHLITATGQRVTLRCSPRSGDLSVYWYQQSLDQGLQFLIQYYNGEERAKGNILERFSAQQFPDLHSELNLSSLELGDSALYFCASSVDISGVTDTQYFGPGTRLTVL.

The chain is built from TRBV6-5 and TRBJ1-5; D may be TRBD1 (5 bases). In germline, CDR1 is MNHEY, CDR2 SVGAGI. There are 13 residues in the CDR3. The germline V and J ends were trimmed by 7 bases and 6 bases, with 13 bases remaining between them. The CDR3 is CASTAPGLQPQHF. CDR3 coding DNA: TGTGCCAGCACCGCCCCAGGGCTTCAGCCCCAGCATTTT.

V is TRBV4-1 and J is TRBJ2-1; D perhaps matches TRBD1 (5 bases). This CDR3 is 17 amino acids long. Germline V gives CDR1 MGHRA, CDR2 YSYEKL. The germline V and J ends were trimmed by 0 bases and 0 bases, with 12 bases remaining between them. The CDR3 DNA sequence: TGCGCCAGCAGCCAAGATAGGGGCGCCGGCTCCTACAATGAGCAGTTCTTC. It codes for CASSQDRGAGSYNEQFF.

The genes are TRBV5-6 and TRBJ1-3; perhaps TRBD1 as D (5 bases). From germline, CDR1 is SGHDT and CDR2 YYEEEE. With 5 bases removed from V and 4 bases from J, the gap between germline ends came to 16 bases. The CDR3 covers 15 residues. CDR3 amino acids: CASSFNTGRGNTIYF. The CDR3 nucleotides read TGTGCCAGCAGTTTCAATACAGGACGAGGAAACACCATATATTTT. The whole variable domain, remainder taken from reference TRBV5-6 and TRBJ1-3, is DAGVTQSPTHLIKTRGQQVTLRCSPKSGHDTVSWYQQALGQGPQFIFQYYEEEERQRGNFPDRFSGHQFPNYSSELNVNALLLGDSALYLCASSFNTGRGNTIYFGEGSWLTVV.

This chain joins TRBV29-1 and TRBJ2-7; perhaps D is TRBD1 or TRBD2 (5 bases each). Trimming removed 5 bases at V and 2 bases at J, with 22 bases between. This CDR3 has 16 amino acids. Germline V lookup: CDR1 SQVTM, CDR2 ANQGSEA. CDR3 sequence: CSVKFNRGPRPYEQYF. The CDR3 region has the DNA TGCAGCGTTAAGTTTAACCGGGGCCCCCGGCCCTACGAGCAGTACTTC.

The table lists this clone with a few counts. The genes are TRBV27 and TRBJ2-7; D might be TRBD2 (6 bases). Per germline, CDR1 MNHEY and CDR2 SMNVEV (reference sequence). Trimming stripped 6 bases from V and 3 bases from J, with 15 bases between. The CDR3 length is 14 residues. In nucleotides, the CDR3 is TGTGCCAGCAGCCCATCTCTGGGGGGCTACGAGCAGTACTTC. Its translation: CASSPSLGGYEQYF.

V usage is TRBV11-3 and J usage is TRBJ1-1; D is possibly TRBD1 (6 bases). Germline V gene lookup returns CDR1 SGHNT and CDR2 YENEEA. This CDR3 spans 15 amino acids. With 5 bases removed from V and 1 base from J, the gap between germline ends came to 14 bases. DNA for the CDR3: TGTGCCAGCAGCGCTTGGACAGCTCCGAACACTGAAGCTTTCTTT. Encoded protein: CASSAWTAPNTEAFF. Full variable domain (rest looked up from reference TRBV11-3 and TRBJ1-1): EAGVVQSPRYKIIEKKQPVAFWCNPISGHNTLYWYLQNLGQGPELLIRYENEEAVDDSQLPKDRFSAERLKGVDSTLKIQPAELGDSAVYLCASSAWTAPNTEAFFGQGTRLTVV.

The chain employs TRBV5-6 and TRBJ1-2, with unresolved D. V lost 0 bases, J lost 0 bases, and 9 bases lay in between. CDR3 length: 15 residues. CDR1 SGHDT and CDR2 YYEEEE come from the germline V gene. CDR3 DNA sequence: TGTGCCAGCAGCTTGGCCGATACCGCTAACTATGGCTACACCTTC. Protein product: CASSLADTANYGYTF.

V gene TRBV6-1 combines with J gene TRBJ2-7; D ambiguous. CDR1 is MNHNS, CDR2 SASEGT, per germline. Trimming left V 6 bases short and J 2 bases short, with 8 bases between. The CDR3 runs to 12 residues. The CDR3 protein is CASRVRTYEQYF. Written as DNA, the CDR3 is TGTGCCAGCAGAGTCAGAACCTACGAGCAGTACTTC.

The genes are TRBV10-2 and TRBJ2-6, with TRBD2 matching 14 bases. J gave up 4 bases and V 7 bases, and 9 bases lay outside the gene matches. CDR1 is WSHSY and CDR2 is SAAADI in the germline V gene. The length of the CDR3 is 18 residues. CDR3 in amino acids: CASKGLAGVVSGANVLTF. CDR3 coding DNA: TGCGCCAGCAAGGGACTAGCGGGAGTGGTTTCGGGGGCCAACGTCCTGACTTTC.